This is a list of T cell receptor beta chains from one sample in a study of shared clonotypes between healthy human individuals. Only in-frame clones appear in the TCRdb table, and some are missing; sequencing was by immunoSEQ multiplex PCR. The sample contains approximately 2,200,000 clones, about 93% of which appear only once. Sequencing was carried out using naive CD8+ T cells from PBMCs. Receptors originate from a man between 18 and 35 years old in good health. Some clones in this sample may be carry-over from other donors' samples. Both conserved end residues are part of each CDR3. A D gene is named only where the DNA matches it firmly. The size field is filled for only some rows; it gives once, few, many or a size class.

D gene: -; CDR3 length: 14; clone size: -; V gene: TRBV30; J gene: TRBJ2-7; CDR3 protein: CAWSSSLGSYEQYF; CDR3 DNA: TGTGCCTGGAGTAGTTCTCTCGGGTCCTACGAGCAGTACTTC
D gene: TRBD2; CDR3 length: 13; clone size: -; V gene: TRBV19; J gene: TRBJ2-5; CDR3 protein: CASSVFGGETQYF; CDR3 DNA: TGTGCCAGTAGTGTTTTCGGGGGGGAGACCCAGTACTTC
D gene: -; CDR3 length: 16; clone size: -; V gene: TRBV27; J gene: TRBJ2-7; CDR3 protein: CASSFRQGGGSYEQYF; CDR3 DNA: TGTGCCAGCAGTTTCCGACAGGGAGGCGGCTCCTACGAGCAGTACTTC
D gene: -; CDR3 length: 13; clone size: -; V gene: TRBV27; J gene: TRBJ2-7; CDR3 protein: CASSFGALYEQYF; CDR3 DNA: TGTGCCAGCAGTTTTGGGGCTCTCTACGAGCAGTACTTC
D gene: TRBD1; CDR3 length: 14; clone size: -; V gene: TRBV29-1; J gene: TRBJ2-2; CDR3 protein: CSAKGALNTGELFF; CDR3 DNA: TGCAGCGCCAAGGGGGCCCTTAACACCGGGGAGCTGTTTTTT
D gene: -; CDR3 length: 11; clone size: -; V gene: TRBV20-1; J gene: TRBJ1-1; CDR3 protein: CSATKQAEAFF; CDR3 DNA: TGCAGTGCTACTAAACAGGCCGAAGCTTTCTTT
D gene: TRBD1; CDR3 length: 16; clone size: -; V gene: TRBV7-9; J gene: TRBJ1-2; CDR3 protein: CASSLQFGQGNYGYTF; CDR3 DNA: TGTGCCAGCAGCTTACAGTTTGGACAGGGAAACTATGGCTACACCTTC
D gene: -; CDR3 length: 13; clone size: -; V gene: TRBV30; J gene: TRBJ1-6; CDR3 protein: CAWTGSYNSPLHF; CDR3 DNA: TGTGCCTGGACGGGCTCCTATAATTCACCCCTCCACTTT
D gene: TRBD2; CDR3 length: 14; clone size: -; V gene: TRBV28; J gene: TRBJ2-7; CDR3 protein: CASSFGTRPYEQYF; CDR3 DNA: TGTGCCAGCAGTTTTGGGACTAGACCGTACGAGCAGTACTTC
D gene: -; CDR3 length: 13; clone size: -; V gene: TRBV30; J gene: TRBJ2-7; CDR3 protein: CAWSMRGTYEQYF; CDR3 DNA: TGTGCCTGGAGTATGAGGGGCACCTACGAGCAGTACTTC
D gene: -; CDR3 length: 13; clone size: once; V gene: TRBV18; J gene: TRBJ2-2; CDR3 protein: CASSPDSTGELFF; CDR3 DNA: TGTGCCAGCTCACCGGATTCGACCGGGGAGCTGTTTTTT
D gene: -; CDR3 length: 13; clone size: -; V gene: TRBV7-9; J gene: TRBJ1-1; CDR3 protein: CASSLGRTSEAFF; CDR3 DNA: TGTGCCAGCAGCTTAGGGCGGACCTCTGAAGCTTTCTTT
D gene: -; CDR3 length: 14; clone size: -; V gene: TRBV7-9; J gene: TRBJ2-3; CDR3 protein: CASSSSLLQDTQYF; CDR3 DNA: TGTGCCAGCAGCTCAAGTTTACTCCAAGATACGCAGTATTTT
D gene: TRBD1; CDR3 length: 20; clone size: -; V gene: TRBV28; J gene: TRBJ1-1; CDR3 protein: CASSLPGQGENKRANTEAFF; CDR3 DNA: TGTGCCAGCAGCCTCCCGGGACAGGGGGAAAATAAGCGGGCGAACACTGAAGCTTTCTTT
D gene: TRBD2; CDR3 length: 17; clone size: -; V gene: TRBV27; J gene: TRBJ2-2; CDR3 protein: CASSPRRLAGNTGELFF; CDR3 DNA: TGTGCCAGCAGTCCCCGGAGACTAGCGGGAAACACCGGGGAGCTGTTTTTT
D gene: -; CDR3 length: 14; clone size: -; V gene: TRBV19; J gene: TRBJ2-1; CDR3 protein: CASSYPGHYNEQFF; CDR3 DNA: TGTGCCAGTAGTTACCCTGGGCACTACAATGAGCAGTTCTTC
D gene: -; CDR3 length: 14; clone size: -; V gene: TRBV6-5; J gene: TRBJ1-5; CDR3 protein: CASSPIPSNQPQHF; CDR3 DNA: TGTGCCAGCAGCCCCATTCCTAGCAATCAGCCCCAGCATTTT
D gene: TRBD1; CDR3 length: 15; clone size: -; V gene: TRBV19; J gene: TRBJ2-5; CDR3 protein: CASSRDRAGEETQYF; CDR3 DNA: TGTGCCAGTAGTAGGGACAGGGCCGGGGAAGAGACCCAGTACTTC
D gene: -; CDR3 length: 14; clone size: once; V gene: TRBV13; J gene: TRBJ2-3; CDR3 protein: CASSNQGLPDTQYF; CDR3 DNA: TGTGCCAGCAGCAATCAGGGTTTGCCAGATACGCAGTATTTT
D gene: -; CDR3 length: 18; clone size: -; V gene: TRBV4-2; J gene: TRBJ1-2; CDR3 protein: CASSQAPTELNLHRGYTF; CDR3 DNA: TGTGCCAGCAGCCAAGCGCCGACGGAACTTAACCTCCACCGTGGCTACACCTTC
D gene: TRBD1; CDR3 length: 15; clone size: -; V gene: TRBV27; J gene: TRBJ2-1; CDR3 protein: CASSLRDSKYNEQFF; CDR3 DNA: TGTGCCAGCAGCCTCCGGGACAGTAAGTACAATGAGCAGTTCTTC
D gene: -; CDR3 length: 13; clone size: -; V gene: TRBV6-5; J gene: TRBJ2-5; CDR3 protein: CASSQGLGETQYF; CDR3 DNA: TGTGCCAGCAGTCAGGGACTCGGAGAGACCCAGTACTTC
D gene: -; CDR3 length: 16; clone size: -; V gene: TRBV27; J gene: TRBJ2-1; CDR3 protein: CASSLERGPFIYEQFF; CDR3 DNA: TGTGCCAGCAGTTTAGAACGGGGGCCTTTTATCTATGAGCAGTTCTTC
D gene: TRBD1; CDR3 length: 15; clone size: -; V gene: TRBV19; J gene: TRBJ2-3; CDR3 protein: CASSIRDRVGDTQYF; CDR3 DNA: TGTGCCAGTAGTATCCGGGACAGGGTAGGAGATACGCAGTATTTT
D gene: -; CDR3 length: 18; clone size: -; V gene: TRBV5-4; J gene: TRBJ2-1; CDR3 protein: CASSPRPILYSSYNEQFF; CDR3 DNA: TGTGCCAGCAGCCCCCGACCGATATTATACAGCTCCTACAATGAGCAGTTCTTC
D gene: -; CDR3 length: 13; clone size: -; V gene: TRBV4-3; J gene: TRBJ1-2; CDR3 protein: CASRPGVRYGYTF; CDR3 DNA: TGCGCCAGCAGACCCGGGGTGCGCTATGGCTACACCTTC
D gene: -; CDR3 length: 13; clone size: -; V gene: TRBV4-3; J gene: TRBJ2-4; CDR3 protein: CASSQGTKNIQYF; CDR3 DNA: TGCGCCAGCAGCCAGGGGACTAAAAACATTCAGTACTTC
D gene: TRBD2; CDR3 length: 18; clone size: -; V gene: TRBV7-9; J gene: TRBJ2-3; CDR3 protein: CASSLDPWTSASTDTQYF; CDR3 DNA: TGTGCCAGCAGCTTAGACCCCTGGACTAGCGCTAGCACAGATACGCAGTATTTT
D gene: -; CDR3 length: 14; clone size: -; V gene: TRBV28; J gene: TRBJ2-7; CDR3 protein: CASSLLGQDYEQYF; CDR3 DNA: TGTGCCAGCAGTTTACTCGGACAAGACTACGAGCAGTACTTC
D gene: -; CDR3 length: 15; clone size: -; V gene: TRBV9; J gene: TRBJ2-7; CDR3 protein: CASSVAVGWNYEQYF; CDR3 DNA: TGTGCCAGCAGCGTAGCTGTGGGGTGGAACTACGAGCAGTACTTC
D gene: TRBD2; CDR3 length: 21; clone size: -; V gene: TRBV19; J gene: TRBJ2-2; CDR3 protein: CASSIDPQGLAGGMNTGELFF; CDR3 DNA: TGTGCCAGTAGTATAGATCCCCAGGGACTAGCGGGAGGGATGAACACCGGGGAGCTGTTTTTT
D gene: -; CDR3 length: 15; clone size: few; V gene: TRBV2; J gene: TRBJ1-2; CDR3 protein: CASSGSGVRNYGYTF; CDR3 DNA: TGTGCCAGCAGTGGTTCAGGGGTTAGAAACTATGGCTACACCTTC
D gene: -; CDR3 length: 14; clone size: -; V gene: TRBV7-9; J gene: TRBJ2-3; CDR3 protein: CASSLVDGTDTQYF; CDR3 DNA: TGTGCCAGCAGCTTAGTTGACGGCACAGATACGCAGTATTTT
D gene: -; CDR3 length: 15; clone size: -; V gene: TRBV9; J gene: TRBJ2-2; CDR3 protein: CASSPRETRTGELFF; CDR3 DNA: TGTGCCAGCAGCCCTAGGGAAACTAGGACCGGGGAGCTGTTTTTT
D gene: -; CDR3 length: 14; clone size: -; V gene: TRBV19; J gene: TRBJ1-3; CDR3 protein: CASSLPGAGNTIYF; CDR3 DNA: TGTGCCAGTAGTCTCCCTGGGGCTGGAAACACCATATATTTT
D gene: TRBD2; CDR3 length: 17; clone size: -; V gene: TRBV30; J gene: TRBJ2-2; CDR3 protein: CAWRGLAGGPNTGELFF; CDR3 DNA: TGTGCCTGGAGGGGACTAGCGGGAGGGCCGAACACCGGGGAGCTGTTTTTT